This is a list of T cell receptor beta chains from one sample in a study of blood T cell repertoires in COVID-19. Clones were sequenced by immunoSEQ multiplex PCR, and TCRdb holds only the in-frame ones, with some missing. The data contain about 260,000 clones, around 93% of them singletons. Material for sequencing was PBMCs or T cells enriched from blood (not recorded which). These receptors were taken from a man between 35 and 55 years old who had been exposed to COVID-19. CDR3s include the opening cysteine and the closing phenylalanine or tryptophan.

v_call	j_call	cdr3_aa
TRBV7-2	TRBJ1-4	CASSFRSRLNEKLFF
TRBV28	TRBJ2-3	CASSLVTSGRDTQYF
TRBV10-3	TRBJ1-2	CAISEDRNGYTF
TRBV7-6	TRBJ2-5	CASSLRSSGGQETQYF
TRBV28	TRBJ2-7	CASRAGQSNYEQYF
TRBV10-3	TRBJ1-2	CAISLETGGGYGYTF
TRBV11-2	TRBJ2-7	CASSLVPKEAYYEQYF
TRBV19	TRBJ1-2	CASSMTGGGYTF
TRBV4-2	TRBJ1-3	CASSPKTRGVSGNTIYF
TRBV28	TRBJ1-2	CASTTGSQGAPDYGYTF
TRBV9	TRBJ2-3	CASSVGQTGNTQYF
TRBV5-4	TRBJ2-7	CASSPTSALSYEQYF
TRBV25-1	TRBJ2-5	CASSDLQETQYF
TRBV10-2	TRBJ2-2	CASRAPGTGSTGELFF
TRBV28	TRBJ1-1	CASSLWETARGTPEAFF
TRBV5-1	TRBJ1-1	CASSLVGGQNTEAFF
TRBV25-1	TRBJ1-2	CASTSTGESGYTF
TRBV9	TRBJ2-1	CASSAGTGVPHEQFF
TRBV4-2	TRBJ2-2	CASSQEGRSGSTGELFF